What follows describes a single T cell receptor (beta chain). This sample is part of a study of blood T cell repertoires in COVID-19. Produced via immunoSEQ multiplex PCR; TCRdb's table is partial and in-frame only. The table records more than 95,000 clones, roughly nine tenths of them present only once. This CDR3 region has 13 residues. Germline V gene data show CDR1 as SGHRS and CDR2 as YFSETQ. With 0 bases removed from V and 6 bases from J, the gap between germline ends came to 7 bases. This receptor was taken from a human donor in a cohort sampled during active COVID-19. The sequenced sample consisted of peripheral blood. The chain combines TRBV5-1 with TRBJ2-1; the D is unclear. The CDR3 region is CASSLGLTNEQFF. In DNA form, the CDR3 reads TGCGCCAGCAGCTTGGGACTGACCAATGAGCAGTTCTTC.